This TCR beta chain was obtained from a study of control samples from healthy donors and cancer patients. Clones were read by immunoSEQ multiplex PCR, and TCRdb kept only the in-frame ones, dropping some. Among about 59,000 clones listed, more than 85% were seen once. This clone has a single count. The CDR3 totals 16 residues. With 0 bases clipped from V and 5 bases from J, the junction kept 8 bases outside the gene matches. Germline V gene sequence: CDR1 LGHNA, CDR2 YNFKEQ. J is TRBJ2-5 and V is TRBV4-2, with TRBD2 identical over 8 bases. The source is a man aged 35-49 years with colorectal cancer. The sample was PBMCs. This chain's CDR3 is CASSQEVGGGQETQYF. The CDR3 DNA reads as TGTGCCAGCAGCCAAGAAGTGGGCGGGGGGCAGGAGACCCAGTACTTC.